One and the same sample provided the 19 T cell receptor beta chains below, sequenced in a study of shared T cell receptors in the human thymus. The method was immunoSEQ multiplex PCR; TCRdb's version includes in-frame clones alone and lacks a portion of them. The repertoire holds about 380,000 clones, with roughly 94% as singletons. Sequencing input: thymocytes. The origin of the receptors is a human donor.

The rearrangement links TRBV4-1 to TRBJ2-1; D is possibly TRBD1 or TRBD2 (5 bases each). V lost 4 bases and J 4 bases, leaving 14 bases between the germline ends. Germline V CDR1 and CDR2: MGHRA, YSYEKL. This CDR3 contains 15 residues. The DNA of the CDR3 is TGCGCCAGCAGCCCCGCCGGGACGCTGTACAATGAGCAGTTCTTC. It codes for CASSPAGTLYNEQFF.

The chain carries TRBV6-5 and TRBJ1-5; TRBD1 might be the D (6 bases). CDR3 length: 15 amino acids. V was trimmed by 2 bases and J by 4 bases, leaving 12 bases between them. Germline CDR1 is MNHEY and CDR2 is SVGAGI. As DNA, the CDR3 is TGTGCCAGCAGTTACAATGTGGGGGCGAATCAGCCCCAGCATTTT. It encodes CASSYNVGANQPQHF.

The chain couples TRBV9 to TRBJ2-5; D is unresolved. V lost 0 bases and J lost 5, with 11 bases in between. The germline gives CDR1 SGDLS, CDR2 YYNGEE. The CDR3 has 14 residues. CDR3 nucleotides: TGTGCCAGCAGCGTAGAGAAGCGTTCGGAGACCCAGTACTTC. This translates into CASSVEKRSETQYF.

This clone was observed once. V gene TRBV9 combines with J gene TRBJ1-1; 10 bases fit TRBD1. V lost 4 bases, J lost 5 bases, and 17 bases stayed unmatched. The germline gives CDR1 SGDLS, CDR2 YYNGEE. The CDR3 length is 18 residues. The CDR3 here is CASSLREPPGTGVTEAFF. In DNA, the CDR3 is TGTGCCAGCAGCCTTCGAGAACCGCCCGGGACAGGGGTGACTGAAGCTTTCTTT.

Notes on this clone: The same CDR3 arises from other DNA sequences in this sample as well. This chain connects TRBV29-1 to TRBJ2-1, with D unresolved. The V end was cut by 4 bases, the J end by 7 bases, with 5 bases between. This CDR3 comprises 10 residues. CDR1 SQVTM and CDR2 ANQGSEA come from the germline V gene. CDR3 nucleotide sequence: TGCAGCGTTGGGGGAAATGAGCAGTTCTTC. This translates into CSVGGNEQFF.

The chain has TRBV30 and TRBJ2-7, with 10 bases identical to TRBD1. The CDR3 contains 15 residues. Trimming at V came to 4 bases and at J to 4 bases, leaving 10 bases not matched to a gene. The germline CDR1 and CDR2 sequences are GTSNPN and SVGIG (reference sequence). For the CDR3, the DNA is TGTGCCTGGACCCGGGGGGGACAGGGGTGGTACGAGCAGTACTTC. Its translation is CAWTRGGQGWYEQYF.

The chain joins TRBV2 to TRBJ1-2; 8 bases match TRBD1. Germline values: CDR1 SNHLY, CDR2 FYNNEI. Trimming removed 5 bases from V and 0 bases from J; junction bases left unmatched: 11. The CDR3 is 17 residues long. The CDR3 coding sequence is TGTGCCAGCAGTCGAGGTTGGGACAGGACTACTAACTATGGCTACACCTTC. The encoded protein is CASSRGWDRTTNYGYTF.

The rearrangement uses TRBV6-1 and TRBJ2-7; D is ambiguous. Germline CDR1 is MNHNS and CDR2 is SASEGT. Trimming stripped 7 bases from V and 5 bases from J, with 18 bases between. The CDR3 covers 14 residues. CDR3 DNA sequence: TGTGCCAGCATTATGGACCGCCTTTGGAACGAGCAGTACTTC. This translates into CASIMDRLWNEQYF.

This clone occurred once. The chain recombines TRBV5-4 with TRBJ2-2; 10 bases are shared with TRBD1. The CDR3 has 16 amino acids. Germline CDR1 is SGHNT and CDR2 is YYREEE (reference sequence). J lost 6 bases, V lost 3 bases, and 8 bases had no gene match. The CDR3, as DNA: TGTGCCAGCAGCTCCTTGGGACAGGGGAGGGCCGGGGAGCTGTTTTTT. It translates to CASSSLGQGRAGELFF.

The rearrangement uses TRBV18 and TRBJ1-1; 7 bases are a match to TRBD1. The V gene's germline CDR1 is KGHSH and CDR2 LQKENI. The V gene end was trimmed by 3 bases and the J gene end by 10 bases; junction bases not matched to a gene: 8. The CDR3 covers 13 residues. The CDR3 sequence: CASSPGRAGGAFF. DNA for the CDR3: TGTGCCAGCTCACCGGGTCGCGCAGGGGGAGCTTTCTTT. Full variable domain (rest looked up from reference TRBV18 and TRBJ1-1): NAGVMQNPRHLVRRRGQEARLRCSPMKGHSHVYWYRQLPEEGLKFMVYLQKENIIDESGMPKERFSAEFPKEGPSILRIQQVVRGDSAAYFCASSPGRAGGAFFGQGTRLTVV.

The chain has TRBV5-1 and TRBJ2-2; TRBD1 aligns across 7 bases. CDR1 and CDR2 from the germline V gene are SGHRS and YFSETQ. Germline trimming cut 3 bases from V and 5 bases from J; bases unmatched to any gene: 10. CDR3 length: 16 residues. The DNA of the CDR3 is TGCGCCAGCAGCTCGACCGGGACAGCAGAAACCGGGGAGCTGTTTTTT. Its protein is CASSSTGTAETGELFF. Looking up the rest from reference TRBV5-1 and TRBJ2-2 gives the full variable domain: KAGVTQTPRYLIKTRGQQVTLSCSPISGHRSVSWYQQTPGQGLQFLFEYFSETQRNKGNFPGRFSGRQFSNSRSEMNVSTLELGDSALYLCASSSTGTAETGELFFGEGSRLTVL.

CDR3 nucleotides: TGTGCCAGCTCACCACGGGACAACACCGGGGAGCTGTTTTTT. This translates into CASSPRDNTGELFF. The chain recombines TRBV18 with TRBJ2-2; D could derive from TRBD1 or TRBD2 (5 bases each). CDR1 and CDR2 from the germline V gene are KGHSH and LQKENI. V was trimmed by 1 base and J by 2 bases, leaving 5 bases between them. The CDR3 is 14 amino acids.

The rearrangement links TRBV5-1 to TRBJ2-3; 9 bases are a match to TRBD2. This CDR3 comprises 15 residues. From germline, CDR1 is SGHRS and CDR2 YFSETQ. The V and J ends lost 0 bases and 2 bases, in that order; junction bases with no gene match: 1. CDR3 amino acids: CASSLGGRATDTQYF. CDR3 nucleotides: TGCGCCAGCAGCTTGGGCGGGAGGGCCACAGATACGCAGTATTTT.

Here the CDR3 DNA reads TGCGCCAGCAGCCAGATAGGGGATAGCTCTGGAAACACCATATATTTT. Translation gives CASSQIGDSSGNTIYF. J is TRBJ1-3 and V is TRBV4-1; D is perhaps TRBD1 (5 bases). Germline loops: CDR1 MGHRA, CDR2 YSYEKL. The CDR3 contains 16 residues. The V gene lost 3 bases and the J gene lost 0 bases, with 12 bases spanning the gap.

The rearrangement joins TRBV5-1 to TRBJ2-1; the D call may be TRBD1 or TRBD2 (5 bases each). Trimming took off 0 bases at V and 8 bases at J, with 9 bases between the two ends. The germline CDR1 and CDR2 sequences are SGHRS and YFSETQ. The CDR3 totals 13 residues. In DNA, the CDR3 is TGCGCCAGCAGCTTGGCCCAGGGAGATGAGCAGTTCTTC. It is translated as CASSLAQGDEQFF. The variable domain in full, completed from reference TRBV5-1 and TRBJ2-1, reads KAGVTQTPRYLIKTRGQQVTLSCSPISGHRSVSWYQQTPGQGLQFLFEYFSETQRNKGNFPGRFSGRQFSNSRSEMNVSTLELGDSALYLCASSLAQGDEQFFGPGTRLTVL.

This CDR3 is CASSENNYYEQYF. In DNA, the CDR3 is TGTGCCAGCAGTGAAAACAACTACTACGAGCAGTACTTC. The rearrangement uses TRBV2 and TRBJ2-7; D is uncertain. Germline V CDR1 and CDR2: SNHLY, FYNNEI. This CDR3 is 13 amino acids long. Trimming took 2 bases from V and 3 from J, leaving 8 bases between them.

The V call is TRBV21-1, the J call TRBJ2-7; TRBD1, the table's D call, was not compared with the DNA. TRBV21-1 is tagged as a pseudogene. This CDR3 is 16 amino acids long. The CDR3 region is CASIEYRDRMPYEQYF. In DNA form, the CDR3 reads TGTGCCAGCATCGAGTATCGGGACAGGATGCCCTACGAGCAGTACTTC.

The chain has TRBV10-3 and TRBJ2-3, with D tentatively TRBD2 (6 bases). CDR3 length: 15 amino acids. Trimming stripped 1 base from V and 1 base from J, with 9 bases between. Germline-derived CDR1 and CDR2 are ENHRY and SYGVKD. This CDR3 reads CAISEFGGGTDTQYF. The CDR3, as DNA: TGTGCCATCAGTGAGTTTGGCGGGGGCACAGATACGCAGTATTTT.

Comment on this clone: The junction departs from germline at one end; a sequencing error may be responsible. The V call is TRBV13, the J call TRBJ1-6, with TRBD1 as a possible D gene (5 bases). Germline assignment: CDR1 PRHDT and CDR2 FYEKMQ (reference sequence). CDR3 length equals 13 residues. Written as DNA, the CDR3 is TGTGCCAGCAGCCTAGGGGATACTTCACCCCTCCACTTT. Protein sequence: CASSLGDTSPLHF.